This T cell receptor (beta chain) was profiled in a study of blood T cells in healthy people across ages. The length of the CDR3 is 13 residues. The germline gives CDR1 MNHEY, CDR2 SVGAGI. The V and J ends lost 6 bases and 6 bases respectively, with 14 bases between them. Study results and limitations: It was not known whether donors were CMV positive (a possible confounder of expanded clonotype changes). The long-lived group displayed more naive CD4+ cells, plus higher diversity, than the aged donors did.

The authors ran a second PCR of roughly 6 to 12 cycles using a sample-barcoded 5' primer and a J-beta primer mix. All cDNA molecules were each tagged by a template-switch adaptor with 12 random nucleotides. TCRdb reanalysed the 5' RACE reads using MiXCR and keeps one entry per CDR3 protein. This sample has more than 1.4 million distinct CDR3 sequences, with approximately 38% found just once. This clonotype was seen only a few times. Its antigen is not known. Source material: blood. The chain joins TRBV6-5 to TRBJ1-2; D call uncertain. This sequence originates from a woman between 18 and 30 years old in good health. The chain's CDR3 is CASSPGPPHGYTF. DNA for the CDR3: TGTGCCAGCAGCCCGGGTCCTCCCCATGGCTACACCTTC.